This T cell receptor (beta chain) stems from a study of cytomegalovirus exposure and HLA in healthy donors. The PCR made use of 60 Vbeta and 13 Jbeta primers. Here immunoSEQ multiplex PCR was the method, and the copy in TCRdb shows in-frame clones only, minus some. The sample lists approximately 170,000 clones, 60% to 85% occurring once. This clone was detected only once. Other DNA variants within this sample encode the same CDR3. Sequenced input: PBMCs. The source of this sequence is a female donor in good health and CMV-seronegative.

The CDR3 region is CASSFTGPWAQYF. The CDR3 DNA sequence: TGTGCCAGCAGTTTCACAGGGCCTTGGGCCCAGTACTTC. The chain has TRBV27 and TRBJ2-5, with D possibly being TRBD1 (6 bases). In germline, CDR1 is MNHEY, CDR2 SMNVEV (reference sequence). The CDR3 sequence is 13 residues long. V lost 3 bases and J 9 bases, leaving 14 bases between the germline ends.